A selection of T cell receptor beta chains follows, all from one sample in a study of human T cells and chemical hapten exposure. Each CDR3 protein is one row after TCRdb ran MiXCR on the RACE reads. The sample includes fewer than 90,000 distinct CDR3 sequences, less than 8.5% of them seen just once. Sequencing used whole blood, obtained in connection with sensitization to the hapten diphenylcyclopropenone (DPC). All receptors come from a woman aged 25 to 39 with alopecia areata. Some clones in this sample may be carry-over from other donors' samples. Both conserved end residues are part of each CDR3. The order of the fields is D gene, V gene, clone size, J gene, CDR3 protein, CDR3 DNA. The D gene is left open where the match is weak. Rows give clone size only sometimes, using once, few, many, or a class for an expanded clone.

NA,TRBV19,few,TRBJ1-3,CASSRGKEAEGSGNTIYF,TGTGCCAGTAGTAGGGGGAAAGAGGCGGAGGGCTCTGGAAACACCATATATTTT
NA,TRBV30,many,TRBJ1-6,CAWSVSANNSPLHF,TGTGCCTGGAGTGTTTCGGCGAATAATTCACCCCTCCACTTT
NA,TRBV7-9,many,TRBJ2-3,CASSSPGTDTQYF,TGTGCCAGCAGCTCCCCAGGCACAGATACGCAGTATTTT
NA,TRBV7-2,NA,TRBJ2-6,CASSLLGGASGASVLTF,TGTGCCAGCAGCTTATTGGGGGGGGCGAGCGGGGCCAGCGTCCTGACTTTC
NA,TRBV5-6,many,TRBJ2-7,CASSPTDSYEQYF,TGTGCCAGCAGCCCGACAGACTCCTACGAGCAGTACTTC
NA,TRBV5-5,many,TRBJ1-4,CASSLAGAGSEKLFF,TGTGCCAGCAGCTTGGCCGGGGCAGGGTCTGAAAAACTGTTTTTT
NA,TRBV12-3/TRBV12-4,few,TRBJ1-5,CASSLRQQNQPQHF,TGTGCCAGCAGTTTGAGGCAGCAAAATCAGCCCCAGCATTTT
NA,TRBV7-9,few,TRBJ1-5,CASSLAGIGPGLPQHF,TGTGCCAGCAGCTTAGCGGGGATTGGACCCGGGTTGCCCCAGCATTTT
NA,TRBV20-1,many,TRBJ2-7,CSARGEYEQYF,TGCAGTGCTAGGGGGGAGTACGAGCAGTACTTC
NA,TRBV5-6,few,TRBJ1-1,CASSLSIHSPQRNTEAFF,TGTGCCAGCAGCTTAAGCATTCATTCTCCCCAACGCAACACTGAAGCTTTCTTT
TRBD1,TRBV5-1,many,TRBJ2-7,CASSLGPPDRASYF,TGCGCCAGCAGCTTGGGCCCCCCCGACAGGGCTTCGTACTTC
NA,TRBV6-2/TRBV6-3,many,TRBJ1-1,CASSPAGENTEAFF,TGTGCCAGCAGCCCCGCTGGGGAGAACACTGAAGCTTTCTTT
NA,TRBV12-3/TRBV12-4,NA,TRBJ1-2,CASKVGAGYTF,TGTGCCAGCAAGGTGGGGGCAGGCTACACCTTC
NA,TRBV6-4,many,TRBJ1-4,CASSDSPGHQLFF,TGTGCCAGCAGTGACTCTCCGGGCCATCAACTGTTTTTT
TRBD1,TRBV12-3/TRBV12-4,many,TRBJ1-3,CASSPGQGVGNTIYF,TGTGCCAGCAGTCCAGGACAGGGAGTCGGAAACACCATATATTTT
NA,TRBV5-1,NA,TRBJ1-6,CASSLGAGVNSPLHF,TGCGCCAGCAGCTTGGGGGCAGGGGTGAATTCACCCCTCCACTTT
NA,TRBV30,NA,TRBJ1-2,CAWSIGARGYGYTF,TGTGCCTGGAGTATTGGGGCGAGGGGTTATGGCTACACCTTC
NA,TRBV29-1,NA,TRBJ1-1,CSVEGRGNTEAFF,TGCAGCGTTGAAGGTAGGGGAAACACTGAAGCTTTCTTT
NA,TRBV4-1,many,TRBJ1-3,CASSQDVPGTNGNTIYF,TGCGCCAGCAGCCAAGATGTCCCAGGGACCAATGGAAACACCATATATTTT
TRBD1,TRBV5-1,many,TRBJ2-7,CASSPGTGNSYEQYF,TGCGCCAGCAGCCCCGGGACAGGGAACTCCTACGAGCAGTACTTC
NA,TRBV5-4,few,TRBJ1-1,CASSLAGAPPSEAFF,TGTGCCAGCAGCTTGGCCGGGGCTCCGCCGTCTGAAGCTTTCTTT
TRBD1,TRBV15,many,TRBJ1-5,CATREPGTGNGNQPQHF,TGTGCCACCAGAGAGCCCGGGACAGGGAATGGCAATCAGCCCCAGCATTTT
TRBD1,TRBV27,NA,TRBJ1-1,CASSLLRLRDRDTEAFF,TGTGCCAGCAGTTTATTGAGGTTACGGGACAGGGACACTGAAGCTTTCTTT
TRBD1,TRBV3-1,NA,TRBJ1-2,CASSRPGQGYYGYTF,TGTGCCAGCAGCCGACCGGGACAGGGCTACTATGGCTACACCTTC
NA,TRBV14,NA,TRBJ2-7,CASSHPGVGYEQYF,TGTGCCAGCAGCCACCCGGGCGTGGGCTACGAGCAGTACTTC
TRBD2,TRBV6-2/TRBV6-3,many,TRBJ2-2,CASSYSGLAGATGELFF,TGTGCCAGCAGTTACTCGGGACTAGCGGGGGCGACCGGGGAGCTGTTTTTT
NA,TRBV12-3/TRBV12-4,NA,TRBJ2-3,CASSLASSLDTQYF,TGTGCCAGCAGTTTAGCGTCGAGTCTTGATACGCAGTATTTT
NA,TRBV20-1,NA,TRBJ2-3,CSAIGGAPDTQYF,TGCAGTGCTATCGGAGGAGCCCCAGATACGCAGTATTTT
TRBD2,TRBV20-1,many,TRBJ2-7,CSARDMGLAGVFTYEQYF,TGCAGTGCTAGAGATATGGGACTAGCGGGGGTCTTCACCTACGAGCAGTACTTC
TRBD1,TRBV14,many,TRBJ2-1,CASSPGQGGQFF,TGTGCCAGCAGCCCGGGACAGGGTGGTCAGTTCTTC
NA,TRBV12-3/TRBV12-4,many,TRBJ2-3,CASSFGDQTDTQYF,TGTGCCAGCAGTTTTGGGGACCAAACAGATACGCAGTATTTT
NA,TRBV27,many,TRBJ2-2,CASSLLGQYTGELFF,TGTGCCAGCAGTTTATTAGGACAGTACACCGGGGAGCTGTTTTTT
NA,TRBV2,many,TRBJ1-2,CARGQLYGYTF,TGTGCCAGAGGACAGCTCTATGGCTACACCTTC
TRBD1,TRBV14,few,TRBJ1-2,CASSHVGQGLYGYTF,TGTGCCAGCAGCCACGTAGGACAGGGGCTGTATGGCTACACCTTC
NA,TRBV7-6,many,TRBJ1-1,CASSLGGGNTEAFF,TGTGCCAGCAGCTTAGGGGGGGGAAACACTGAAGCTTTCTTT
NA,TRBV18,NA,TRBJ1-6,CASSKGEAALYNSPLHF,TGTGCCAGCTCAAAGGGGGAGGCGGCACTATATAATTCACCCCTCCACTTT
TRBD1,TRBV5-4,NA,TRBJ2-1,CASSSQTGDNEQFF,TGTGCCAGCAGCTCCCAGACAGGGGACAATGAGCAGTTCTTC
NA,TRBV3-1,few,TRBJ1-5,CASSQGVQPQHF,TGTGCCAGCAGCCAAGGAGTCCAGCCCCAGCATTTT
TRBD1,TRBV27,many,TRBJ1-3,CASSLEDRGALLNTIYF,TGTGCCAGCAGTTTAGAGGACAGGGGCGCGCTTCTCAACACCATATATTTT
TRBD2,TRBV18,many,TRBJ2-3,CASSPLGLAGTDTQYF,TGTGCCAGCTCACCCCTTGGACTAGCGGGGACGGATACGCAGTATTTT
TRBD1,TRBV6-5,many,TRBJ2-3,CASQTGGTDTQYF,TGTGCCAGTCAGACAGGGGGCACAGATACGCAGTATTTT
NA,TRBV12-5,many,TRBJ1-1,CASGLSGNTEAFF,TGTGCTAGTGGTTTGTCGGGGAACACTGAAGCTTTCTTT
TRBD1,TRBV13,many,TRBJ2-1,CASSLEWTGKENEQFF,TGTGCCAGCAGCTTAGAGTGGACAGGGAAGGAGAATGAGCAGTTCTTC
NA,TRBV7-2,many,TRBJ2-4,CASTLRGSVNIQYF,TGTGCCAGCACCCTTAGGGGGTCGGTAAACATTCAGTACTTC
NA,TRBV6-5,many,TRBJ1-6,CASSPTGGGNNSPLHF,TGTGCCAGCAGTCCCACAGGCGGGGGAAATAATTCACCCCTCCACTTT
TRBD2,TRBV7-9,many,TRBJ2-7,CASSLAGSGASYEQYF,TGTGCCAGCAGCTTAGCTGGTAGCGGGGCCTCCTACGAGCAGTACTTC
NA,TRBV6-6,NA,TRBJ1-2,CASRTGTAYGYTF,TGTGCCAGCAGAACGGGGACGGCCTATGGCTACACCTTC